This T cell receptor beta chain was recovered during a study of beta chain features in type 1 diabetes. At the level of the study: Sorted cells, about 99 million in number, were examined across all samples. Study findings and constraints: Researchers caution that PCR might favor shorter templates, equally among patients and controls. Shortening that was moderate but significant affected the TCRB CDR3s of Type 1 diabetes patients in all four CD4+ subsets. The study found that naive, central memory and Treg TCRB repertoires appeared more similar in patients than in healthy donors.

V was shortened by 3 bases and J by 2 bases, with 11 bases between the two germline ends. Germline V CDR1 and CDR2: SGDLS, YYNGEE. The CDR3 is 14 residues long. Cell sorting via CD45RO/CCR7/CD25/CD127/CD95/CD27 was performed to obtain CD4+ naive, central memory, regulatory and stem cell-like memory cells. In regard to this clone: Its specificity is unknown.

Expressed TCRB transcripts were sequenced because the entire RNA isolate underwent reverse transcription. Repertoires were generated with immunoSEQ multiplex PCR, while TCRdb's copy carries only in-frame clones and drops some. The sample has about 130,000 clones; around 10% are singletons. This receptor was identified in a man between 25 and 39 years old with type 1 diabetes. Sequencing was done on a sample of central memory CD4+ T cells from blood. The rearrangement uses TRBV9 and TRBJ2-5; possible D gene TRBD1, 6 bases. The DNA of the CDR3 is TGTGCCAGCAGCGGCGACAGGTCACAAGAGACCCAGTACTTC. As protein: CASSGDRSQETQYF.